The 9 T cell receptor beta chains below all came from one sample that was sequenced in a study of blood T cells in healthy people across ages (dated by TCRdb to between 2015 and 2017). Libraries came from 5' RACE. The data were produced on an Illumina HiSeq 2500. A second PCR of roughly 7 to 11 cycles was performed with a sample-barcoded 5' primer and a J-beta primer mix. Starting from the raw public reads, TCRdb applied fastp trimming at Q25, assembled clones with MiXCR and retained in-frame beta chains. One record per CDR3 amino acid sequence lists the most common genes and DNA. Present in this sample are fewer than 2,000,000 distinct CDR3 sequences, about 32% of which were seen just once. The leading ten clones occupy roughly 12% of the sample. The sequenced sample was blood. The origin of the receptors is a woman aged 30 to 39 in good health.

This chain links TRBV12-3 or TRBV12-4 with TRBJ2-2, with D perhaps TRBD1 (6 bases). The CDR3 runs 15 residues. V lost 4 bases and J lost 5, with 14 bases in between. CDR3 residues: CASSYPTGLTGELFF. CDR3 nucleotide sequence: TGTGCCAGCAGTTATCCGACAGGTTTAACCGGGGAGCTGTTTTTT.

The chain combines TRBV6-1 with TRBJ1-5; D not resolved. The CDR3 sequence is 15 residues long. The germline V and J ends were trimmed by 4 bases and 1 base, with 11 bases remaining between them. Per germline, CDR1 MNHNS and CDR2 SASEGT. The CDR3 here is CASSGPAASNQPQHF. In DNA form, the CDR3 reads TGTGCCAGCAGTGGACCGGCAGCGAGCAATCAGCCCCAGCATTTT.

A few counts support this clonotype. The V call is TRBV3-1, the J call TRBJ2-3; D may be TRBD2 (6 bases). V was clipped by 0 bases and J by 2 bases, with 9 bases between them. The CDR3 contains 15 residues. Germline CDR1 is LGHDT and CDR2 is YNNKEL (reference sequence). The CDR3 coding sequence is TGTGCCAGCAGCCAAGAGGCTAGCGTCACAGATACGCAGTATTTT. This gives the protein CASSQEASVTDTQYF.

The CDR3: CASSPWRHEQYF. The CDR3 DNA is TGTGCCAGCTCACCTTGGCGGCACGAGCAGTACTTC. J is TRBJ2-7 and V is TRBV18, with D unresolved. The V gene's germline CDR1 is KGHSH and CDR2 LQKENI. The CDR3 totals 12 residues. V dropped 3 bases and J dropped 5 bases, with 8 bases sitting between them.

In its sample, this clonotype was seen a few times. The CDR3 bases are TGTGCCAGCAGCACGGGACTCCTCAGCGAGCAGTACTTC. Translated, it gives CASSTGLLSEQYF. V is TRBV7-3 and J is TRBJ2-7; tentatively, D is TRBD2 (6 bases). Per germline, CDR1 SGHTA and CDR2 FQGTGA. Trimming took off 5 bases at V and 6 bases at J, with 14 bases between the two ends. This CDR3 comprises 13 residues.

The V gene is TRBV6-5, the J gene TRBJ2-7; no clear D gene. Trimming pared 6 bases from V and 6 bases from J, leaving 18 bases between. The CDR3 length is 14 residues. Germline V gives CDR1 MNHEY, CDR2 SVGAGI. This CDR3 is CASSPRPNPSEQYF. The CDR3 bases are TGTGCCAGCAGCCCGCGGCCGAACCCATCCGAGCAGTACTTC.

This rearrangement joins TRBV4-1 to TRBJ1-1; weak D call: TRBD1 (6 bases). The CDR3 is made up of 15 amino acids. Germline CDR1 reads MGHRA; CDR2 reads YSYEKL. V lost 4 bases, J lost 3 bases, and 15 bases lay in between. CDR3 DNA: TGCGCCAGCAGCCGGGGGCCGGCCATGGACACTGAAGCTTTCTTT. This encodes CASSRGPAMDTEAFF.

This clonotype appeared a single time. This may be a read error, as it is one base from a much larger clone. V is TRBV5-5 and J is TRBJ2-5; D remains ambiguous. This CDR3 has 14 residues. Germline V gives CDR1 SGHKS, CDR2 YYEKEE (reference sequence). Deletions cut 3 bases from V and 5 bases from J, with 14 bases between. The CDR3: CASSSTSDHETQYF. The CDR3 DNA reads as TGTGCCAGCAGCTCTACTTCGGATCACGAGACCCAGTACTTC.

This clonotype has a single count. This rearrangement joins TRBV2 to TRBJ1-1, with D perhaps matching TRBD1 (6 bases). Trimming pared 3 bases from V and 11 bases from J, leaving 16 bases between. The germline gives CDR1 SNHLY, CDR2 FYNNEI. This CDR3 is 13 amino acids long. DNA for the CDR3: TGTGCCAGCAGTGATTATAACGGGGGCCCGGCTTTCTTT. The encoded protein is CASSDYNGGPAFF.